The 13 T cell receptor beta chains below all came from one sample that was sequenced in a study of blood T cells in healthy people across ages. It was with a sample-barcoded 5' primer and a J-beta primer mix that a second PCR of roughly 7 to 12 cycles was run. One entry per CDR3 protein, called by TCRdb with MiXCR from the 5' RACE reads. This sample has fewer than 1 million distinct CDR3 sequences, with under 45% found just once. Input material: blood. The receptors come from a man aged 60 to 69 in good health.

The chain couples TRBV7-9 to TRBJ2-3; D is undetermined. Trimming stripped 5 bases from V and 0 bases from J, with 6 bases between. Looked up from germline, CDR1 is SEHNR and CDR2 is FQNEAQ (reference sequence). The CDR3 is 13 residues long. CDR3: CASSPWSTDTQYF. Here the CDR3 DNA reads TGTGCCAGCAGCCCATGGAGCACAGATACGCAGTATTTT.

This clonotype was observed at least ten times. The chain carries TRBV6-5 and TRBJ2-5, with TRBD2 matching 11 bases. Germline-derived CDR1 and CDR2 are MNHEY and SVGAGI. Trimming at V came to 2 bases and at J to 4 bases, leaving 12 bases not matched to a gene. The CDR3 length is 18 residues. CDR3 in amino acids: CASSYVAGGTRTGETQYF. CDR3 in DNA: TGTGCCAGCAGTTACGTAGCGGGGGGGACCCGCACGGGAGAGACCCAGTACTTC.

The chain has TRBV6-2 or TRBV6-3 and TRBJ1-1; D uncertain. CDR3 size: 14 residues. The germline V gene has CDR1 MNHEY and CDR2 SVGEGT. V lost 4 bases, J lost 4 bases, and 13 bases lay in between. CDR3: CASSLVGLGTEAFF. The CDR3 bases are TGTGCCAGCAGTTTGGTGGGCCTGGGCACTGAAGCTTTCTTT.

The J gene is TRBJ2-1, the V gene TRBV16; the D is unclear. The J call may be faulty, since TRBJ2-7 better matches the DNA end. The germline V gene has CDR1 KGHSY and CDR2 FQNENV. The CDR3 runs 12 residues. CDR3 in DNA: TGTGCCAGCGCGGTAAGTTCCTACGAGCAGTACTTC. Protein: CASAVSSYEQYF.

This clonotype has just a few counts. In nucleotides, the CDR3 is TGTGCCAGCAGTATTGGGACTAGCGGGGGTATCGAGCAGTACTTC. Protein sequence: CASSIGTSGGIEQYF. The gene calls are TRBV12-3 or TRBV12-4 and TRBJ2-5; 14 nucleotides agree with TRBD2. The J call may be faulty, since TRBJ2-7 better matches the DNA end. The CDR3 covers 15 residues.

For this clonotype: At one boundary the junction diverges from the germline segment, which might be a read error. The V call is TRBV2, the J call TRBJ1-5; TRBD1 matches 7 bases. From germline, CDR1 is SNHLY and CDR2 FYNNEI. The CDR3 sequence is 13 residues long. DNA for the CDR3: TGTGCCAGCAGGGAAGGGGGCGGTCAGCCCCAGCATTTT. Translated: CASREGGGQPQHF.

In regard to this clonotype: A much larger clone differs from this one at a single base, so this may be a read error. This rearrangement joins TRBV4-3 to TRBJ1-6; D remains ambiguous. CDR3 size: 13 residues. Germline CDR1 and CDR2: LGHNA and YSLEER. CDR3 DNA sequence: TGCGCCAGCAGCCAAGGCCCAGATTCACCCTTCCACTTT. It is translated as CASSQGPDSPFHF.

The V and J genes are TRBV2 and TRBJ1-2; 7 positions match TRBD1. V lost 6 bases to trimming and J lost 8 bases; unmatched junction nucleotides: 12. This CDR3 has 14 residues. Germline V gives CDR1 SNHLY, CDR2 FYNNEI. The CDR3: CASRVVLTGHGYTF. The CDR3 nucleotides are TGTGCCAGCAGGGTGGTGTTGACAGGGCACGGCTACACCTTC. Filled out from reference TRBV2 and TRBJ1-2, the complete variable domain reads EPEVTQTPSHQVTQMGQEVILRCVPISNHLYFYWYRQILGQKVEFLVSFYNNEISEKSEIFDDQFSVERPDGSNFTLKIRSTKLEDSAMYFCASRVVLTGHGYTFGSGTRLTVV.

The DNA of the CDR3 is TGCAGTGCTAGAAAACCCGGCCCGACCCTCTCCTATGGCTACACCTTC. Amino acids: CSARKPGPTLSYGYTF. The J gene is TRBJ1-2, the V gene TRBV20-1; unclear D gene. V gave up 2 bases and J gave up 4 bases, with 20 bases separating them. The CDR3 spans 16 residues. CDR1 is DFQATT and CDR2 is SNEGSKA in the germline V gene (reference sequence).

V usage is TRBV12-3 or TRBV12-4 and J usage is TRBJ2-7; TRBD1 matches 9 bases. The CDR3 is 14 residues long. V gave up 5 bases and J gave up 5 bases; unmatched junction bases: 7. CDR3 region: CASSRSGTGNEQYF. The CDR3 nucleotides are TGTGCCAGCAGTCGATCCGGGACAGGGAACGAGCAGTACTTC.

This clonotype was seen a few times. The rearrangement links TRBV7-2 to TRBJ2-3; D might be TRBD1 (5 bases). V lost 6 bases, J lost 2 bases, and 12 bases lay in between. Per the germline V gene, CDR1 is SGHTA and CDR2 is FQGNSA. This CDR3 is 14 amino acids long. CDR3 sequence (DNA): TGTGCCAGCAGTTCAAGACAGACCACAGATACGCAGTATTTT. Its protein is CASSSRQTTDTQYF.

The table lists this clonotype with a few counts. The V call is TRBV6-6, the J call TRBJ2-3; tentatively, D is TRBD2 (6 bases). Trimming removed 5 bases at V and 1 base at J, with 10 bases between. In germline, CDR1 is MNHNY, CDR2 SVGAGI (reference sequence). The CDR3 is 14 amino acids. This CDR3 reads CASSGWGGTDTQYF. CDR3 DNA sequence: TGTGCCAGCAGTGGGTGGGGGGGCACAGATACGCAGTATTTT.

The V gene is TRBV5-1, the J gene TRBJ2-1; perhaps TRBD2 as D (6 bases). Looked up from germline, CDR1 is SGHRS and CDR2 is YFSETQ. Deletions cut 0 bases from V and 0 bases from J, with 16 bases between. The CDR3 runs 18 residues. CDR3 residues: CASSLAASGRSSYNEQFF. The CDR3 DNA is TGCGCCAGCAGCTTGGCCGCAAGCGGGCGAAGCTCCTACAATGAGCAGTTCTTC.